This TCR beta chain was identified in a study of T cell changes during pregnancy in multiple sclerosis. Measured with immunoSEQ multiplex PCR; TCRdb has only the in-frame clones, and not every one. The sample records 100,000 or so clones, 90% to 95% being singletons. Sample: peripheral blood, taken after pregnancy. This clonotype originated in a female donor with multiple sclerosis, enrolled in a pregnancy study.

CDR3 sequence reads: CASSSPRRSNYGYTF. As DNA, the CDR3 is TGTGCCAGCAGCTCCCCCCGACGGAGTAACTATGGCTACACCTTC. This rearrangement joins TRBV11-2 to TRBJ1-2; D gene uncertain. Trimming removed 4 bases at V and 1 base at J, with 13 bases between. Germline lookup yields CDR1 SGHAT and CDR2 FQNNGV. The CDR3 sequence is 15 residues long.